These T cell receptor beta chains were read from a single sample in a study. MiXCR, applied by TCRdb to the multiplex PCR reads, yields one record per CDR3 protein. There are approximately 1,300 distinct CDR3 sequences in the sample; less than 25% occur only once, and roughly 18% lies in the top ten. Sequencing was done on a sample of naive CD4+ T cells sorted from blood. The receptors derive from a female donor with breast cancer. Each CDR3 is given with its conserved first and last residue. The order of the fields is CDR3 DNA, CDR3 protein, clone size, V gene, D gene, J gene, CDR3 length. D genes are given only for firm matches. For some rows the clone size is stated as once, few or many, or as a class when expanded; others skip it.

TGTGCCAGCACGCGGCAGAACTATGGCTACACCTTC,CASTRQNYGYTF,large,TRBV12-3/TRBV12-4,NA,TRBJ1-2,12
TGTGCCAGCACTCAACAGGGTTACGGCTACACCTTC,CASTQQGYGYTF,large,TRBV12-3/TRBV12-4,NA,TRBJ1-2,12
TGTGCCAGCGGCAGGGGAAATGGCTACACCTTC,CASGRGNGYTF,medium-sized,TRBV12-3/TRBV12-4,NA,TRBJ1-2,11
TGTGCCAGCAGTTCTGGTGAGAACTATGGCTACACCTTC,CASSSGENYGYTF,large,TRBV12-3/TRBV12-4,NA,TRBJ1-2,13
TGTGCCAGCAGTTTAGGAGGGGCGCGCAACTATGGCTACACCTTC,CASSLGGARNYGYTF,NA,TRBV12-3/TRBV12-4,NA,TRBJ1-2,15
TGTGCCAGCGGTTTAGCGCTGGGTCGTGGCTACACCTTC,CASGLALGRGYTF,once,TRBV12-3/TRBV12-4,NA,TRBJ1-2,13
TGTGCCAGCAGTCCGGGACAGGGTTACGGCTACACCTTC,CASSPGQGYGYTF,NA,TRBV12-3/TRBV12-4,TRBD1,TRBJ1-2,13
TGTGCCAGCAGTTCGGACGGGACCTATGGCTACACCTTC,CASSSDGTYGYTF,few,TRBV12-3/TRBV12-4,NA,TRBJ1-2,13
TGTGCCAGCAGTCTGCGAGACAGCGTCTATAGCTACGCCTTC,CASSLRDSVYSYAF,NA,TRBV12-3/TRBV12-4,NA,TRBJ1-2,14
TGTGCCACCTCAGTTTCCAGGGGCCGGAGCTACACCTTC,CATSVSRGRSYTF,medium-sized,TRBV12-3/TRBV12-4,NA,TRBJ1-2,13
TGTGCCAGCGGTCTTGGACTCTCCCGAGGAGGCTACACCTTC,CASGLGLSRGGYTF,NA,TRBV12-3/TRBV12-4,NA,TRBJ1-2,14
TGTGCCAGCGTGGGGCAAACCACCGCTTCCTATGGCTACACCTTC,CASVGQTTASYGYTF,medium-sized,TRBV12-3/TRBV12-4,NA,TRBJ1-2,15
TGTGCCAGCAGTTTAGTCAGGGGCGGCGGCTACACCTTC,CASSLVRGGGYTF,large,TRBV12-3/TRBV12-4,NA,TRBJ1-2,13
TGTGCCAGCAGTTCGCAGGGGAGCTATGGCTACACCTTC,CASSSQGSYGYTF,medium-sized,TRBV12-3/TRBV12-4,NA,TRBJ1-2,13
TGTGCCAGCACGAGAGGGTTCGGTGATGGCTACACCTTC,CASTRGFGDGYTF,large,TRBV12-3/TRBV12-4,NA,TRBJ1-2,13
TGTGCCAGCAACAGGAGGCATGGCTACACCTTC,CASNRRHGYTF,NA,TRBV12-3/TRBV12-4,NA,TRBJ1-2,11
TGTGCCAGCAGTTTTGGTCCGGGGACAGCCTTCCCCTGGGACTATGGCTACACCTTC,CASSFGPGTAFPWDYGYTF,medium-sized,TRBV12-3/TRBV12-4,TRBD1,TRBJ1-2,19
TGTGCCAGCAGTCCAACACAGGGGTTCGGCGGCTACACCTTC,CASSPTQGFGGYTF,medium-sized,TRBV12-3/TRBV12-4,TRBD1,TRBJ1-2,14
TGTGCCAGCAGCCTCACCTGGGTCCGTAACTATGGCTACACCTTC,CASSLTWVRNYGYTF,medium-sized,TRBV12-3/TRBV12-4,NA,TRBJ1-2,15
TGTGCCAGCAGTTTAGTTTCTGGTGCCAGGGGATACTATGGCTACACCTTC,CASSLVSGARGYYGYTF,medium-sized,TRBV12-3/TRBV12-4,NA,TRBJ1-2,17
TGCGCCAGCAGTAGATCCGGGACAGGGGACTATGGCTACACCTTC,CASSRSGTGDYGYTF,NA,TRBV12-3/TRBV12-4,TRBD1,TRBJ1-2,15
TGTGCCAGCGGGTCCTGGGATGGCTACACCTTC,CASGSWDGYTF,medium-sized,TRBV12-3/TRBV12-4,NA,TRBJ1-2,11
TGTGCCAGCAGATTAGGACAGGGTTCGTTTGGCTACACCTTC,CASRLGQGSFGYTF,medium-sized,TRBV12-3/TRBV12-4,TRBD1,TRBJ1-2,14
TGTGCCAGCAGTTTAGCTGACAGGGATAAGGGCTATGGCTACACCTTC,CASSLADRDKGYGYTF,medium-sized,TRBV12-3/TRBV12-4,TRBD1,TRBJ1-2,16
TGTGCCAGCAGTTACGTCCCACTTCGCCGTGGCTACACCTTC,CASSYVPLRRGYTF,many,TRBV12-3/TRBV12-4,NA,TRBJ1-2,14
TGTGCCAGCGCGAGAACCAGTACTAACTATGGCTACACCTTC,CASARTSTNYGYTF,medium-sized,TRBV12-3/TRBV12-4,NA,TRBJ1-2,14
TGTGCCAGCAGCCAGACTGTATCCTCTGGCTACACCTTC,CASSQTVSSGYTF,hyperexpanded,TRBV12-3/TRBV12-4,NA,TRBJ1-2,13
TGTGCCAGCAGCACAGGCCTTTATGGCTACACCTTC,CASSTGLYGYTF,medium-sized,TRBV12-3/TRBV12-4,NA,TRBJ1-2,12
TGTGCCAGCAGTTTAATCTTTTACGGAACCTATGGCTACACCTTC,CASSLIFYGTYGYTF,medium-sized,TRBV12-3/TRBV12-4,NA,TRBJ1-2,15
TGTGCCACCACAAGTCGCCCCTTCAATGGCTACACCTTC,CATTSRPFNGYTF,NA,TRBV12-3/TRBV12-4,NA,TRBJ1-2,13
TGTGCCAGCACTATCGGGGCCTATGGCTACACCTTC,CASTIGAYGYTF,large,TRBV12-3/TRBV12-4,NA,TRBJ1-2,12
TGTGCCAGCAACCTCCTGGGTGGGCGTGAAGGCTACACCTTC,CASNLLGGREGYTF,few,TRBV12-3/TRBV12-4,NA,TRBJ1-2,14
TGTGCCAGCAGTTTCTTCAGGTTCAGGAGCCGCCCGGGTCGTTATGGCTACACCTTC,CASSFFRFRSRPGRYGYTF,medium-sized,TRBV12-3/TRBV12-4,NA,TRBJ1-2,19
TGTGCCACTCTACCGGGGACCTTC,CATLPGTF,medium-sized,TRBV12-3/TRBV12-4,NA,TRBJ1-2,8
TGTGCCAGCAGTCCCGACAGGGCGGTTGGCTACACCTTC,CASSPDRAVGYTF,large,TRBV12-3/TRBV12-4,TRBD1,TRBJ1-2,13
TGTGCCAGCAGTTTGCGCCCAGAACTCTATGGCTACACCTTC,CASSLRPELYGYTF,medium-sized,TRBV12-3/TRBV12-4,NA,TRBJ1-2,14
TGTGCTAGTGGTTTGGTTACCGGGTCTGGTGGCTACACCTTC,CASGLVTGSGGYTF,large,TRBV12-5,NA,TRBJ1-2,14
TGTGCCAGCAGGCCCCACAGTGCCCTGGATGGCTACACCTTC,CASRPHSALDGYTF,medium-sized,TRBV12-3/TRBV12-4,NA,TRBJ1-2,14
TGTGCCAGCAGTTTAGGACCCCTCTATGGCTACACCTTC,CASSLGPLYGYTF,large,TRBV12-3/TRBV12-4,NA,TRBJ1-2,13